This T cell receptor beta chain was found in a study of blood T cell repertoires in COVID-19. Trimming left V 0 bases short and J 8 bases short, with 10 bases between. The length of the CDR3 is 13 residues. The V gene's germline CDR1 is LGHDT and CDR2 YNNKEL (reference sequence). Methods used by the authors: Quantification of nucleated cells was approximated via reference gene primer amplification. Generated by immunoSEQ multiplex PCR, the TCRdb table keeps only in-frame clones and is missing some. That table furnishes V, J and clone size, whereas the DNA furnished D and trimming. This repertoire shows 60,000 to 75,000 clones, roughly 71% found once; its top ten account for approximately 6.4%.

This chain uses TRBV3-1 (or the pseudogene TRBV3-2) with TRBJ1-2; possibly TRBD1 for D (5 bases). Material for sequencing was peripheral blood. This TCR came from a woman aged 45 to 65 with active or convalescent COVID-19. CDR3 region: CASSQEGVGGYTF. CDR3 nucleotides: TGTGCCAGCAGCCAAGAAGGGGTAGGGGGCTACACCTTC.